This T cell receptor (beta chain) was recorded in a study of identical twins (dated by TCRdb to about 2016). Study-level background: To test whether fetal clonotypes persist, the study used deep sequencing on TCR alpha and beta repertoires from monozygotic twins, unrelated adults of various ages, and cord blood. To rule out contamination, the twin experiments were replicated at different times with different library preparation protocols.

This clonotype was detected ten times or more. Its antigen remains undetermined. Base qualities are not provided; no much larger clone lies one nucleotide away. Every donor was a healthy Caucasian. The twin cohort comprised three pairs of female monozygotic twins, all aged about 18 to 29 years. RNA for TCR libraries was isolated from peripheral blood mononuclear cells. Measured from the cysteine to the phenylalanine, the CDR3 is 14 residues long. Just the 42-base CDR3 DNA is kept, in frame starting at base 1. V and J lose 7 bases and 0 bases, and a span of 10 bases separates them. The germline V gene (reference sequence) gives CDR1 as LGHDT and CDR2 as YNNKEL. Libraries were built with 5' RACE. For sequencing, an Illumina HiSeq 2000 was employed. A universal primer binding site was added through template switching, and the final cDNA carried a unique molecular identifier so that TCR cDNA molecules could be counted accurately. Specific primers in the conserved constant-segment region were used to synthesize first-strand cDNA for the TCR alpha and beta chains. To control for contamination, every cDNA library was double barcoded, receiving both a SMART-Mk sample barcode and Illumina barcodes. TruSeq adapter sequences and Illumina sample barcodes were added in two successive PCR steps. The TCR alpha and beta cDNA libraries were sequenced on the Illumina HiSeq platform using custom primers. Processing in the source paper ran as follows. MiGEC was used to process raw reads and extract unique molecular identifiers, and MiXCR was used to find CDR3 positions. Recombination models were inferred per individual with the repgenHMM and IGoR tools using an EM algorithm. The analysis of shared clonotypes was done with the tcR package in R, with sharing normalized by the product of cloneset sizes. Out-of-frame nonproductive sequences were analyzed to study raw recombination free of thymic and clonal selection effects. In-frame beta chains were kept once TCRdb had trimmed the public reads at Q25 with fastp and called clones with MiXCR. One record per CDR3 amino acid sequence lists the most common genes and DNA. The V and J calls reflect TCRdb's pipeline rather than the authors' work. Recorded for this sample are about 890,000 distinct CDR3 sequences; 10% to 15% of them occurred a single time. Around 1.5% of the sample is in the top ten clones.

General conclusions and limits of the study: Recombination models systematically underestimated out-of-frame TCR alpha sharing in monozygotic twins but agreed with sharing between unrelated individuals. Excess twin sharing in beta out-of-frame sequences was weaker because fewer shared sequences lowered the signal-to-noise ratio. Fewer insertions were carried by abundant cord blood beta clonotypes; a weaker similar trend was observed in young adult naive repertoires, while no such trend was observed in memory repertoires. Zero-insertion analyses could be partly confounded by invariant T cells such as MAIT and iNKT, though diverse VJ usage argued against such confounding for most clonotypes. Compared with coincidental sharing between unrelated individuals, out-of-frame TCR alpha sequences shared between twins had an excess of sequences with low generation probability. Conclusions relied on cross-sectional statistical analysis, since the same donors could not be followed over many years.

A further study also used this sample, focusing on yellow fever vaccine responses in identical twins. As described in the second report: The T cell response to vaccination in identical twins was reported by the authors to appear partly convergent and partly personalized. Focusing on identical twins, the study followed the T cell clones that responded to the vaccine, and did so with precision.

This clonotype was obtained from a woman between 18 and 30 years old in good health. Sequenced input: PBMCs. This sequence uses TRBV3-1 and TRBJ1-3, with no reliable assignment of the D segment. The sequence in DNA is TGTGCCAGCACCCCGGGAGCCTCTGGAAACACCATATATTTT. Protein translation: CASTPGASGNTIYF.